Below, 14 T cell receptor beta chains from the same sample are listed, as sequenced in a study of T cell responses to AZD1222 COVID-19 vaccine. The protocol was immunoSEQ multiplex PCR, while the TCRdb copy is restricted to in-frame clones and leaves out a portion. The table includes roughly 120,000 clones, around 93% detected once. This material consisted of peripheral blood, taken 28 days after the second AZD1222 dose. The receptors were sampled from an adult who received the AZD1222 COVID-19 vaccine.

This rearrangement joins TRBV5-1 to TRBJ2-3; 7 nucleotides match TRBD1. Germline V CDR1 and CDR2: SGHRS, YFSETQ. Trimming took 2 bases from V and 2 from J; bases not matched to a gene: 8. This CDR3 region has 16 residues. CDR3 protein: CASSFGRGRNTDTQYF. The CDR3, as DNA: TGCGCCAGCAGCTTTGGAAGGGGGCGCAACACAGATACGCAGTATTTT.

V and J are TRBV19 and TRBJ2-1, with D possibly matching TRBD2 (6 bases). The ends were cut back, 4 bases at V and 10 bases at J, with 14 bases in the middle. The germline V gene encodes CDR1 LNHDA and CDR2 SQIVND (reference sequence). This CDR3 is built from 13 residues. CDR3: CASSTNSGREQFF. The CDR3 DNA follows: TGTGCCAGTAGTACCAATAGCGGTCGCGAGCAGTTCTTC.

The V call is TRBV2, the J call TRBJ1-5; no clear D. Germline V gene sequence: CDR1 SNHLY, CDR2 FYNNEI. V lost 7 bases, J lost 3 bases, and 10 bases lay in between. This CDR3 contains 13 residues. CDR3 DNA: TGTGCCAGCACCTCTCAAATCAATCAGCCCCAGCATTTT. This translates into CASTSQINQPQHF.

The rearrangement links TRBV5-5 to TRBJ1-2; D is possibly TRBD1 (5 bases). The CDR3 contains 15 residues. From germline, CDR1 is SGHKS and CDR2 YYEKEE (reference sequence). V was clipped by 6 bases and J by 3 bases, with 18 bases between them. The CDR3 DNA sequence: TGTGCCAGCATCCTTGTCGGGGGAGCAGACTATGGCTACACCTTC. As protein: CASILVGGADYGYTF.

The rearrangement joins TRBV3-1 (or the pseudogene TRBV3-2) to TRBJ1-2; TRBD1 might be the D (6 bases). V dropped 3 bases and J dropped 4 bases, with 12 bases sitting between them. The V gene's germline CDR1 is LGHDT and CDR2 YNNKEL (reference sequence). This CDR3 is built from 14 residues. The CDR3 DNA reads as TGTGCCAGCAGCCAGGCCGGGACAACCTATGGCTACACCTTC. Protein: CASSQAGTTYGYTF.

This CDR3 is CASSPQTSGTYEQYF. In DNA, the CDR3 is TGTGCCAGCAGCCCCCAAACTAGCGGCACCTACGAGCAGTACTTC. The chain links TRBV3-1 (or the pseudogene TRBV3-2) to TRBJ2-7, with 8 bases that match TRBD2. The trim removed 4 bases at V and 2 bases at J, leaving 7 bases unmatched. From germline, CDR1 is LGHDT and CDR2 YNNKEL (reference sequence). This CDR3 comprises 15 residues.

The chain is built from TRBV5-6 and TRBJ2-1, with D possibly matching TRBD1 (6 bases). CDR1 is SGHDT and CDR2 is YYEEEE in the germline V gene. Trimming stripped 0 bases from V and 0 bases from J, with 10 bases between. CDR3 length: 16 residues. CDR3 region: CASSLAGQSSYNEQFF. CDR3 nucleotides: TGTGCCAGCAGCTTGGCGGGACAAAGCTCCTACAATGAGCAGTTCTTC.

In this sample, this clone turned up a few times. The CDR3 reads CASSPLIGISGNTIYF. The CDR3 nucleotides are TGTGCCAGCTCACCTTTGATAGGTATCTCTGGAAACACCATATATTTT. The chain is built from TRBV18 and TRBJ1-3; D uncertain. Trimming took 3 bases from V and 0 from J, leaving 12 bases between them. There are 16 residues in the CDR3. Germline V lookup: CDR1 KGHSH, CDR2 LQKENI.

This sequence joins TRBV18 and TRBJ1-5; TRBD1 matches 9 bases. The CDR3 spans 15 residues. V trimming: 3 bases; J trimming: 10 bases; junction bases outside the gene matches: 10. CDR1 and CDR2 from the germline V gene are KGHSH and LQKENI. In DNA, the CDR3 is TGTGCCAGCTCACCTGTACAGGGGGCGGATTTCCCCCAGCATTTT. It codes for CASSPVQGADFPQHF.

This sequence joins TRBV28 and TRBJ2-2; tentatively, D is TRBD1 (5 bases). Per the germline V gene, CDR1 is MDHEN and CDR2 is SYDVKM. The V end was cut by 8 bases, the J end by 4 bases, with 20 bases between. This CDR3 region has 16 residues. This CDR3 is CASLPVSGWSTGELFF. DNA for the CDR3: TGTGCCAGCCTCCCTGTTTCAGGGTGGAGCACCGGGGAGCTGTTTTTT.

The rearrangement uses TRBV24-1 and TRBJ2-1; 10 positions match TRBD2. The CDR3 extends over 16 amino acids. J was trimmed by 5 bases and V by 5 bases; bases with no gene match: 8. Per germline, CDR1 KGHDR and CDR2 SFDVKD. The CDR3 nucleotides are TGTGCCACCAGTGGATCACTAGCGGGAAGGGACAATGAGCAGTTCTTC. As protein: CATSGSLAGRDNEQFF.

The V call is TRBV11-2, the J call TRBJ1-4; 8 bases are a match to TRBD1. The CDR3 runs 15 residues. Germline V CDR1 and CDR2: SGHAT, FQNNGV. The V gene end was trimmed by 1 base and the J gene end by 8 bases; junction bases not matched to a gene: 6. This chain's CDR3 is CASSLALRTGEKLFF. CDR3 in DNA: TGTGCCAGCAGCTTAGCCCTCAGGACAGGGGAAAAACTGTTTTTT.

A single count supports this clone. The rearrangement uses TRBV5-6 and TRBJ1-1; tentatively, D is TRBD1 (5 bases). The CDR3 spans 14 residues. Trimming took 3 bases from V and 5 from J, leaving 14 bases between them. Germline V lookup: CDR1 SGHDT, CDR2 YYEEEE. Here the CDR3 reads CASSWWGLRTEAFF. CDR3 in DNA: TGTGCCAGCAGCTGGTGGGGACTGAGGACTGAAGCTTTCTTT. Full variable domain (outside the CDR3, taken from reference TRBV5-6 and TRBJ1-1): DAGVTQSPTHLIKTRGQQVTLRCSPKSGHDTVSWYQQALGQGPQFIFQYYEEEERQRGNFPDRFSGHQFPNYSSELNVNALLLGDSALYLCASSWWGLRTEAFFGQGTRLTVV.

J is TRBJ2-3 and V is TRBV5-1, with a possible D match to TRBD1 (7 bases). The CDR3 runs to 15 residues. Germline-derived CDR1 and CDR2 are SGHRS and YFSETQ. Deletions cut 4 bases from V and 3 bases from J, with 15 bases between. CDR3 in amino acids: CASSDRQGGTDTQYF. CDR3 sequence (DNA): TGCGCCAGCAGCGATAGACAGGGAGGTACAGATACGCAGTATTTT.